Shown below are 9 T cell receptor beta chains from a single sample sequenced in a study of blood T cells in healthy people across ages. Primers used in a second PCR of roughly 6 to 11 cycles were a sample-barcoded 5' primer and a J-beta primer mix. TCRdb re-called the 5' RACE reads with MiXCR, one entry per CDR3 protein. The sample records approximately 800,000 distinct CDR3 sequences, more than 35% being singletons. The sample consisted of blood. The receptors were sampled from an elderly man in good health.

This clonotype was found once. Since a much larger clone is just one base distant, this may be a read error. The chain is built from TRBV29-1 and TRBJ2-1; D is unresolved. The tail of the sequence fits TRBJ2-7 better, so the J call may be wrong. This CDR3 is built from 15 residues. Germline CDR1 and CDR2: SQVTM and ANQGSEA. CDR3 in amino acids: CSVGPGRSSYNEQYF. The CDR3 DNA sequence: TGCAGCGTTGGACCCGGTAGGAGCTCCTACAATGAGCAGTACTTC.

CDR3: CSAGVSNTGELFF. In DNA form, the CDR3 reads TGCAGCGCCGGGGTTTCGAACACCGGGGAGCTGTTTTTT. The chain recombines TRBV29-1 with TRBJ2-2; D is perhaps TRBD2 (5 bases). CDR3 length: 13 residues. Between the trimmed V and J ends, which lost 7 bases and 0 bases, there was a span of 9 bases. Germline assignment: CDR1 SQVTM and CDR2 ANQGSEA.

The chain carries TRBV7-9 and TRBJ1-6, with TRBD1 matching over 7 bases. V lost 5 bases to trimming and J lost 4 bases; unmatched junction nucleotides: 8. This CDR3 is 16 amino acids long. Germline V gene sequence: CDR1 SEHNR, CDR2 FQNEAQ (reference sequence). This CDR3 is CASSPFRQGYNSPLHF. The CDR3 coding sequence is TGTGCCAGCAGCCCCTTCCGACAGGGTTATAATTCACCCCTCCACTTT.

This clonotype occurred many times. The V and J genes are TRBV12-3 or TRBV12-4 and TRBJ2-5; D gene uncertain. V lost 3 bases to trimming and J lost 6 bases, with 11 bases between them. This CDR3 is built from 13 residues. The CDR3 DNA reads as TGTGCCAGCAGTTTTAGTGCGGAGAAGACCCAGTACTTC. Translation gives CASSFSAEKTQYF.

In this sample, this clonotype turned up a few times. This sequence joins TRBV28 and TRBJ2-7; 8 bases line up with TRBD1. V shed 3 bases, J shed 3 bases, and the junction held 10 bases outside the gene matches. The germline V gene has CDR1 MDHEN and CDR2 SYDVKM. There are 16 residues in the CDR3. The CDR3 reads CASSFITAGQGYEQYF. DNA for the CDR3: TGTGCCAGCAGTTTCATCACCGCTGGACAGGGCTACGAGCAGTACTTC.

V gene TRBV7-9 combines with J gene TRBJ2-7; D is undetermined. Germline-derived CDR1 and CDR2 are SEHNR and FQNEAQ (reference sequence). Trimming took off 2 bases at V and 0 bases at J, with 8 bases between the two ends. The CDR3 has 14 amino acids. The CDR3 reads CASSLITSSYEQYF. Here the CDR3 DNA reads TGTGCCAGCAGCTTAATTACGAGCTCCTACGAGCAGTACTTC.

The chain has TRBV9 and TRBJ2-7; the match to TRBD1 covers 10 bases. After removal of 2 bases from V and 5 bases from J, the junction contained 13 bases not matched to a gene. The CDR3 runs to 17 residues. Germline CDR1 SGDLS, CDR2 YYNGEE. CDR3 amino acids: CASSVTPRTGGFDEQYF. The CDR3 nucleotides are TGTGCCAGCAGCGTCACCCCAAGGACAGGGGGTTTCGACGAGCAGTACTTC.

This chain connects TRBV29-1 to TRBJ2-3; D unclear. With 5 bases removed from V and 2 bases from J, the gap between germline ends came to 20 bases. The CDR3 totals 16 residues. Per the germline V gene, CDR1 is SQVTM and CDR2 is ANQGSEA. The CDR3 nucleotides are TGCAGCGTTACCACGGGCCTGGGGATATACACAGATACGCAGTATTTT. It is translated as CSVTTGLGIYTDTQYF.

This clonotype was found many times. CDR3 loop: CATSRDRNRNRAYEQYF. The CDR3 DNA reads TGTGCCACCAGCAGAGATCGGAACAGGAACCGGGCCTACGAGCAGTACTTC. The chain employs TRBV15 and TRBJ2-7; possibly TRBD1 for D (5 bases). The CDR3 sequence is 17 residues long. From germline, CDR1 is LNHNV and CDR2 YYDKDF (reference sequence). The ends were cut back, 0 bases at V and 2 bases at J, with 17 bases in the middle.